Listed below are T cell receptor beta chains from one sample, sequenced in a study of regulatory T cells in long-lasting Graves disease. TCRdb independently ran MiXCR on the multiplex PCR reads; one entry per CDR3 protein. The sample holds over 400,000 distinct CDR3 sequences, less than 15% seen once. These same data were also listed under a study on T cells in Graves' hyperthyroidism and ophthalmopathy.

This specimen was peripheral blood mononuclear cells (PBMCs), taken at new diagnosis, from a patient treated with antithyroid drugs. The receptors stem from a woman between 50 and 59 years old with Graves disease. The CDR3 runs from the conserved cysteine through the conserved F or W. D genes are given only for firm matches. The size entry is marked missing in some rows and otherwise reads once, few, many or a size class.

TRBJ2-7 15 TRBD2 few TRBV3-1 CASSPTSGASYEQYF TGTGCCAGCAGCCCTACTAGCGGGGCCTCCTACGAGCAATACTTC
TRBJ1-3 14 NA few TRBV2 CASSTQGSGNTIYF TGTGCCAGCAGTACACAGGGATCTGGAAACACCATATATTTT
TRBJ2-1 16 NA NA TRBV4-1 CASSQGLASDIHEQFF TGCGCCAGCAGCCAGGGGCTGGCTAGCGACATCCATGAGCAGTTCTTC
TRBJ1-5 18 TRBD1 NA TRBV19 CASSAGTGGPHSNQPQHF TGTGCCAGTAGTGCGGGGACAGGGGGGCCACATAGCAATCAGCCCCAGCATTTT
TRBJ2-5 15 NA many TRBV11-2 CASSVQWNNGETQYF TGTGCCAGCTCTGTCCAGTGGAATAACGGGGAGACCCAGTACTTC
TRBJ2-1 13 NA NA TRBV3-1 CASSQDPQRLRFF TGTGCCAGCAGCCAAGACCCGCAGCGCTTGCGGTTCTTC
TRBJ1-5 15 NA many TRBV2 CASSGTWLSNQPQHF TGTGCCAGCAGCGGGACATGGTTGAGCAATCAGCCCCAGCATTTT
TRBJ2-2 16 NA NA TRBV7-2 CASSLQGFSNTGELFF TGTGCCAGCAGTCTACAGGGATTTTCTAACACCGGGGAGCTGTTTTTT
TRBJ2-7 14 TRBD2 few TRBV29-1 CRVTSGSNTYEQYF TGCAGAGTCACTAGCGGGAGTAATACCTACGAGCAGTACTTC
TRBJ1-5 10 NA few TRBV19 CASSTSPQHF TGTGCCAGTAGTACCTCTCCCCAGCATTTT
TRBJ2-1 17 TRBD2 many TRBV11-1 CASSSPLAGVGYNEQFF TGTGCCAGCAGCTCCCCTCTAGCGGGAGTTGGGTACAATGAGCAGTTCTTC
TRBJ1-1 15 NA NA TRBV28 CASMAEEDMNTEAFF TGTGCCAGCATGGCGGAGGAAGACATGAACACTGAAGCTTTCTTT
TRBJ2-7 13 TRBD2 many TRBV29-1 CSARAGTSDEQYF TGCAGCGCCAGAGCCGGGACTAGCGACGAGCAGTACTTC
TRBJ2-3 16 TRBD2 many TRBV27 CASSLYLAGLSDTQYF TGTGCCAGCAGTTTATACCTAGCGGGATTGTCAGATACGCAGTATTTT
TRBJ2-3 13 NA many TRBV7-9 CASRPPYTDTQYF TGTGCCAGCAGACCCCCTTACACAGATACGCAGTATTTT
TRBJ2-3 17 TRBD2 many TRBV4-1 CASSLPTSGRRTDTQYF TGCGCCAGCAGCCTTCCGACTAGCGGGAGGCGAACAGATACGCAGTATTTT
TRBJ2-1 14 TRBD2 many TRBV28 CASLRLAGYREQFF TGTGCTTCCCTAAGACTAGCGGGGTACAGGGAGCAGTTCTTC
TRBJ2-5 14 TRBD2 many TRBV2 CATEAAGGRETQYF TGTGCCACTGAGGCGGCGGGAGGTAGAGAGACCCAGTACTTC
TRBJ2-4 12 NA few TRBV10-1 CATADRKNIQYF TGCGCCACCGCGGACCGAAAAAACATTCAGTACTTC
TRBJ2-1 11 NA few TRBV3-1 CASSREVEQFF TGTGCCAGCAGCCGGGAGGTTGAGCAGTTCTTC
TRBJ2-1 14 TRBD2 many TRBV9 CASSRTSGGNEQFF TGTGCCAGCAGCAGGACTAGCGGGGGCAATGAGCAGTTCTTC
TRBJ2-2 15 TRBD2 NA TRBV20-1 CSASRLAGGTGELFF TGCAGTGCTAGCCGACTAGCGGGCGGAACCGGGGAGCTGTTTTTT
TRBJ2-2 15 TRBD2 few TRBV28 CASRPSGSYTGELFF TGTGCCAGCAGGCCTAGCGGGAGTTACACCGGGGAGCTGTTTTTT
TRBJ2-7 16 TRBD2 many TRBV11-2 CASSLDAGLAGDEQYF TGTGCCAGCAGCTTAGATGCCGGACTAGCGGGAGACGAGCAGTACTTC
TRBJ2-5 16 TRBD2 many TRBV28 CASSLGSGRARETQYF TGTGCCAGCAGCCTAGGGAGCGGGAGGGCCCGAGAGACCCAGTACTTC
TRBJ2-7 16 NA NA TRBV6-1 CASSESLGLRGPEQYF TGTGCCAGCAGTGAAAGCCTCGGCCTAAGAGGCCCCGAGCAGTACTTC
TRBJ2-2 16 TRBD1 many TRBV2 CASSDWTGVYTGELFF TGTGCCAGCAGTGATTGGACAGGGGTGTACACCGGGGAGCTGTTTTTT
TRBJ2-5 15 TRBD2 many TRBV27 CASSLSSGIGETQYF TGTGCCAGCAGTTTATCTAGCGGGATCGGGGAGACCCAGTACTTC
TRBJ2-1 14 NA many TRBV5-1 CASSLELAVDEQFF TGCGCCAGCAGCTTGGAACTAGCTGTCGATGAGCAGTTCTTC
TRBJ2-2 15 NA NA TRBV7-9 CASSLDGEDTGELFF TGTGCCAGCAGCTTAGATGGGGAAGACACCGGGGAGCTGTTTTTT
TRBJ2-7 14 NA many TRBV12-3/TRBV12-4 CASSPGGASYEQYF TGTGCCAGCAGTCCCGGTGGCGCTTCTTACGAGCAGTACTTC
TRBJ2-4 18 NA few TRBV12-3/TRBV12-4 CASSFEWVETLAKNIQYF TGTGCCAGCAGTTTCGAGTGGGTGGAGACACTAGCCAAAAACATTCAGTACTTC
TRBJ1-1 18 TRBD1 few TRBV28 CASSDRTGGAGSNTEAFF TGTGCCAGCAGTGATCGAACAGGGGGCGCCGGCTCGAACACTGAAGCTTTCTTT
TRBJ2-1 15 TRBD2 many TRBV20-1 CSALTTSGSLNEQFF TGCAGTGCTCTAACGACTAGCGGGAGCCTCAATGAGCAGTTCTTC
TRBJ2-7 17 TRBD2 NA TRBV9 CASSVGPSGRGDYEQYF TGTGCCAGCAGCGTAGGTCCTAGCGGGAGGGGGGACTACGAGCAGTACTTC
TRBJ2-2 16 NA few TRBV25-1 CASSPRDGPNTGELFF TGTGCCAGCAGTCCCCGGGACGGACCCAACACCGGGGAGCTGTTTTTT
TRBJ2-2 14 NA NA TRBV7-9 CASSSRDGTGELFF TGTGCCAGCAGCTCCCGGGACGGTACCGGGGAGCTGTTTTTT
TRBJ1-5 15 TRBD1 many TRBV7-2 CASSAQGVSNQPQHF TGTGCCAGCAGCGCTCAGGGGGTGAGCAATCAGCCCCAGCATTTT
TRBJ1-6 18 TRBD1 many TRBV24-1 CATSDWDRGVMDNSPLHF TGTGCCACCAGTGATTGGGACAGGGGGGTCATGGATAATTCACCCCTCCACTTT
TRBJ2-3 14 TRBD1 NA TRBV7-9 CASSPWTGQDTQYF TGTGCCAGCAGCCCTTGGACAGGACAAGATACGCAGTATTTT
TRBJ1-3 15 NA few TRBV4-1 CASSQDLGFGNTIYF TGCGCCAGCAGCCAAGATCTGGGATTTGGAAACACCATATATTTT
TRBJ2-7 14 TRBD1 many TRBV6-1 CASSLRDRVHEQYF TGTGCCAGCAGCCTCAGAGACAGGGTCCACGAGCAGTACTTC
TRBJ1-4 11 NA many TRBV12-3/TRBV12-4 CASSESEKLFF TGTGCCAGCAGTGAGAGTGAAAAACTGTTTTTT
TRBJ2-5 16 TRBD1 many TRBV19 CASSPGQGRFGETQYF TGTGCCAGTAGTCCCGGACAGGGCCGATTTGGGGAGACCCAGTACTTC
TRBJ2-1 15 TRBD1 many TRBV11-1 CASSAGQGAYNEQFF TGTGCCAGCAGCGCGGGACAGGGGGCCTACAATGAGCAGTTCTTC
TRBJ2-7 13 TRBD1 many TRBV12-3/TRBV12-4 CASRKTGPYEQYF TGTGCCAGCAGAAAGACAGGGCCCTACGAGCAGTACTTC
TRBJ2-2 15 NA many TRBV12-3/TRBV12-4 CASTTGHGDTGELFF TGTGCCAGCACCACCGGACATGGTGATACCGGGGAGCTGTTTTTT
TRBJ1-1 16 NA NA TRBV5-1 CASSLGFLPKDTEALF TGCGCCAGCAGCTTGGGGTTTCTACCGAAGGATACTGAAGCTCTCTTT